This TCR beta chain was documented in a study of Graves' ophthalmopathy and Graves' hyperthyroidism. For this clonotype: The junction does not match germline at one end; this may be a read error.

Scientists amplified the TCR beta CDR3 regions from RNA transcripts. A first-round RT-PCR used HTBI primers, followed by a second-round multiplex PCR. Each CDR3 protein is one row after TCRdb ran MiXCR on the multiplex PCR reads. The table records almost 750,000 distinct CDR3 sequences, 40% of them present only once. Per the germline V gene, CDR1 is ENHRY and CDR2 is SYGVKD. This CDR3 region has 14 residues. The specimen was peripheral blood. This clonotype was sampled from an adult man with Graves' ophthalmopathy. V usage is TRBV10-3 and J usage is TRBJ1-4; 9 bases line up with TRBD1. The CDR3 region is CASSYGDRAGKLFF. Written as DNA, the CDR3 is TGTGCCAGCAGTTATGGGGACAGGGCCGGAAAACTGTTTTTT.